This is a list of T cell receptor beta chains from one sample in a study of T cell responses to AZD1222 COVID-19 vaccine. The repertoire was sequenced with immunoSEQ multiplex PCR; TCRdb's copy has only in-frame clones and lacks some. This table holds roughly 100,000 clones, about 93% found once. Here the sequenced sample was peripheral blood, taken on day 0 of AZD1222 vaccination. These receptors came from an adult in good health. Each CDR3 is given with its conserved first and last residue. A D gene is named only where the DNA matches it firmly. Clone size is not always given. Where it is, it says once, few, many or a class for expanded clones.

V gene	D gene	clone size	J gene	CDR3 protein	CDR3 DNA
TRBV15	TRBD2	-	TRBJ2-1	CATSRDIAGALEEQFF	TGTGCCACCAGCAGAGATATCGCGGGAGCTTTGGAAGAGCAGTTCTTC
TRBV18	-	-	TRBJ1-2	CASSSTRRGYTYGYTF	TGTGCCAGCTCATCAACCCGTCGGGGGTATACTTATGGCTACACCTTC
TRBV9	-	-	TRBJ1-6	CASSTDIPGSPLHF	TGTGCCAGCAGCACGGATATTCCCGGGTCCCCCCTCCACTTT
TRBV5-6	TRBD1	-	TRBJ1-1	CASLVGTGGAYTEAFF	TGTGCCAGCCTGGTCGGGACAGGGGGCGCGTACACTGAAGCTTTCTTT
TRBV7-2	-	-	TRBJ1-5	CASSLVGLGQPQHF	TGTGCCAGCAGCTTAGTCGGGTTGGGACAGCCCCAGCATTTT
TRBV5-3	TRBD1	-	TRBJ1-4	CARSPPGQLTNEKLFF	TGTGCCAGAAGCCCACCGGGACAGTTAACTAATGAAAAACTGTTTTTT
TRBV27	-	once	TRBJ1-5	CASSPQGGNQPQHF	TGTGCCAGCAGTCCCCAGGGAGGCAATCAGCCCCAGCATTTT
TRBV5-4	-	-	TRBJ2-3	CASSLGGEASTDTQYF	TGTGCCAGCAGCTTGGGTGGGGAAGCTAGCACAGATACGCAGTATTTT
TRBV5-1	-	-	TRBJ2-2	CASSLGRRNTGELFF	TGCGCCAGCAGCTTGGGGAGGAGGAACACCGGGGAGCTGTTTTTT
TRBV15	-	-	TRBJ1-4	CATSRDVGRGNEKLFF	TGTGCCACCAGCAGAGATGTGGGCAGGGGTAATGAAAAACTGTTTTTT
TRBV2	-	-	TRBJ2-2	CARGSGVGELFF	TGTGCGAGGGGTAGTGGGGTCGGGGAGCTGTTTTTT
TRBV5-1	TRBD1	-	TRBJ1-2	CASSPGTGVSGYTF	TGCGCCAGCAGCCCCGGGACAGGGGTGAGTGGCTACACCTTC
TRBV19	TRBD2	-	TRBJ2-3	CASSRGRTSGSSTDTQYF	TGTGCCAGTAGTAGGGGGAGGACTAGCGGGAGTTCAACAGATACGCAGTATTTT
TRBV7-9	TRBD2	-	TRBJ2-7	CASSLGVSGNEQYF	TGTGCCAGCAGCTTAGGGGTTAGCGGGAACGAGCAGTACTTC
TRBV20-1	-	-	TRBJ2-7	CSASGASRADEQYF	TGCAGTGCTAGTGGCGCTAGCCGGGCTGACGAGCAGTACTTC
TRBV11-3	TRBD2	-	TRBJ2-5	CASSRGEGETQYF	TGTGCCAGCAGCCGGGGGGAGGGTGAGACCCAGTACTTC
TRBV11-2	-	-	TRBJ1-2	CASSLDREGGDGYTF	TGTGCCAGCAGCTTAGATCGGGAGGGGGGCGATGGCTACACCTTC
TRBV6-5	TRBD2	-	TRBJ2-1	CASSLLGLGGNEQFF	TGTGCCAGCAGCCTCCTGGGACTAGGGGGGAATGAGCAGTTCTTC
TRBV5-1	-	-	TRBJ2-3	CASSLETADTQYF	TGCGCCAGCAGCTTGGAGACAGCAGATACGCAGTATTTT
TRBV9	-	-	TRBJ2-2	CASSVAGGELFF	TGTGCCAGCAGCGTAGCCGGTGGGGAGCTGTTTTTT
TRBV5-1	-	-	TRBJ2-7	CASSFRGRDHEQYF	TGCGCCAGCAGCTTCCGGGGGCGCGACCACGAGCAGTACTTC
TRBV28	-	-	TRBJ2-7	CASSLAAQGLREQYF	TGTGCCAGCAGTTTAGCGGCGCAGGGGTTGCGCGAGCAGTACTTC
TRBV7-8	-	-	TRBJ2-5	CASSFGGRGEETQYF	TGTGCCAGCAGCTTTGGCGGAAGAGGCGAAGAGACCCAGTACTTC
TRBV2	TRBD2	-	TRBJ2-1	CATHGLAGGRSSYNEQFF	TGTGCCACACACGGACTAGCGGGAGGGCGGAGCTCCTACAATGAGCAGTTCTTC
TRBV2	TRBD2	-	TRBJ2-3	CASSTNPGTINTNPDTQYF	TGTGCCAGCAGTACAAACCCCGGGACTATCAATACTAATCCAGATACGCAGTATTTT
TRBV7-2	-	-	TRBJ2-1	CASSFLAGDNEQFF	TGTGCCAGCAGCTTCCTAGCCGGGGACAATGAGCAGTTCTTC
TRBV5-5	-	-	TRBJ2-1	CASSPTENEQFF	TGTGCCAGCAGCCCGACCGAGAATGAGCAGTTCTTC
TRBV7-9	-	-	TRBJ1-6	CASGDTTNSPLHF	TGTGCCAGCGGCGACACGACAAATTCACCCCTCCACTTT
TRBV15	-	-	TRBJ2-5	CATSRDNSGQETQYF	TGTGCCACCAGCAGAGATAATTCGGGCCAAGAGACCCAGTACTTC
TRBV11-3	-	-	TRBJ2-1	CASSPRESYNEQFF	TGTGCCAGCAGCCCTCGAGAGAGCTACAATGAGCAGTTCTTC
TRBV3-1/TRBV3-2	-	-	TRBJ1-3	CASSQEQRDTIYF	TGTGCCAGCAGCCAAGAACAGAGAGACACCATATATTTT
TRBV7-2	TRBD2	-	TRBJ2-7	CASSFSGSREQYF	TGTGCCAGCAGCTTTAGCGGGAGCCGCGAGCAGTACTTC
TRBV4-1	-	few	TRBJ2-7	CASSQDFPGGTYEQYF	TGCGCCAGCAGCCAAGATTTTCCAGGAGGGACGTACGAGCAGTACTTC
TRBV24-1	TRBD1	-	TRBJ1-2	CATSDPDRGYGYTF	TGTGCCACCAGTGATCCCGACAGGGGCTATGGCTACACCTTC
TRBV27	-	-	TRBJ2-1	CASSLSGRSSYNEQFF	TGTGCCAGCAGTTTATCGGGGCGTAGCTCCTACAATGAGCAGTTCTTC
TRBV16	TRBD1	once	TRBJ1-5	CASSGGQGRNQPQHF	TGTGCCAGCAGTGGAGGACAGGGACGCAATCAGCCCCAGCATTTT
TRBV4-2	TRBD2	-	TRBJ2-5	CASSPQAGRQETQYF	TGTGCCAGCAGCCCCCAAGCGGGGCGACAAGAGACCCAGTACTTC
TRBV2	-	-	TRBJ2-7	CASTATIYEQYF	TGTGCCAGCACCGCGACAATTTACGAGCAGTACTTC
TRBV7-9	-	-	TRBJ2-7	CASSLANTFEQYF	TGTGCCAGCAGCTTAGCCAACACCTTCGAGCAGTACTTC
TRBV11-2	-	once	TRBJ1-6	CASSLVGERSPLHF	TGTGCCAGCAGCTTAGTGGGAGAGCGCTCACCCCTCCACTTT
TRBV28	-	once	TRBJ1-6	CASTRRGIDSPLHF	TGTGCCAGCACCCGGCGAGGCATAGACTCACCCCTCCACTTT
TRBV9	-	once	TRBJ2-5	CASSVGGGETQYF	TGTGCCAGCAGCGTAGGAGGGGGAGAGACCCAGTACTTC
TRBV11-2	-	-	TRBJ2-7	CASSPSDYEQYF	TGTGCCAGCAGCCCGTCCGACTACGAGCAGTACTTC
TRBV6-5	-	-	TRBJ1-6	CASSYSIGSSPLHF	TGTGCCAGCAGTTACTCGATTGGGAGTTCACCCCTCCACTTT
TRBV9	TRBD2	-	TRBJ2-7	CASSVGFSGRLHEQYF	TGTGCCAGCAGCGTAGGGTTTAGCGGGAGATTGCACGAGCAGTACTTC
TRBV7-9	-	-	TRBJ2-2	CASSFTGTGTIDTGELFF	TGTGCCAGCAGCTTCACGGGCACCGGGACAATTGACACCGGGGAGCTGTTTTTT
TRBV5-4	-	once	TRBJ2-7	CASSGRTVGEQYF	TGTGCCAGCAGCGGACGGACAGTTGGCGAGCAGTACTTC
TRBV28	-	-	TRBJ2-1	CASSFDRRAYNEQFF	TGTGCCAGCAGTTTTGACCGCCGGGCCTACAATGAGCAGTTCTTC
TRBV7-3	-	-	TRBJ2-1	CASSRTSFNEQFF	TGTGCCAGCAGTCGAACTAGCTTCAATGAGCAGTTCTTC
TRBV21-1	-	-	TRBJ2-5	CASSKYRTKYF	TGTGCCAGCAGCAAATATCGGACCAAGTACTTC
TRBV6-5	-	once	TRBJ2-1	CASSYRPAGYNEQFF	TGTGCCAGCAGTTACAGACCCGCCGGTTACAATGAGCAGTTCTTC
TRBV5-1	-	few	TRBJ2-5	CASSLDRVQETQYF	TGCGCCAGCAGCTTGGACAGAGTCCAAGAGACCCAGTACTTC
TRBV18	TRBD2	-	TRBJ2-2	CASSPSIGGTNTGELFF	TGTGCCAGCTCACCAAGCATCGGGGGGACGAACACCGGGGAGCTGTTTTTT
TRBV5-1	-	-	TRBJ2-1	CASSLGHHEQFF	TGCGCCAGCAGCTTGGGGCATCATGAGCAGTTCTTC
TRBV5-4	TRBD2	-	TRBJ2-1	CASSWGLGGSRNEQFF	TGTGCCAGCAGCTGGGGCTTGGGCGGGAGTCGGAATGAGCAGTTCTTC
TRBV7-2	-	-	TRBJ2-5	CASSPPWGRLQETQYF	TGTGCCAGCAGCCCCCCCTGGGGACGGTTACAAGAGACCCAGTACTTC
TRBV30	TRBD2	-	TRBJ2-3	CACHSGTSTDTQYF	TGTGCCTGTCATAGCGGGACGAGCACAGATACGCAGTATTTT
TRBV5-4	-	once	TRBJ2-5	CASSSALSTGPQETQYF	TGTGCCAGCAGCTCCGCCCTGTCGACAGGTCCCCAAGAGACCCAGTACTTC
TRBV9	-	-	TRBJ1-2	CASTKSRAQNYGYTF	TGTGCCAGCACAAAGAGTCGGGCACAGAACTATGGCTACACCTTC
TRBV4-1	-	-	TRBJ2-5	CASSQGRGTAAKETQYF	TGCGCCAGCAGCCAAGGGCGCGGGACCGCCGCAAAAGAGACCCAGTACTTC